This T cell receptor beta chain appears in the sequencing data of a study of cytotoxic CD8 clonotypes in ibrutinib-treated CLL. Findings and limits, study-wide: Higher circulating CD8+ T-cell counts strongly accompanied higher baseline clonality, above age-matched healthy donors.

This clone was seen a single time. As yet, its antigen is unknown. Repertoires were generated with immunoSEQ multiplex PCR, while TCRdb's copy carries only in-frame clones and drops some. The sample holds roughly 40,000 clones, more than 60% seen once. The ends were cut back, 5 bases at V and 0 bases at J, with 13 bases in the middle. CDR1 is MNHNS and CDR2 is SASEGT in the germline V gene. This CDR3 region has 15 residues. This TCR was sampled from a human donor with chronic lymphocytic leukemia. This chain links TRBV6-1 with TRBJ1-1; the D is unclear. This specimen was PBMCs, taken after 12 months of ibrutinib treatment. The CDR3 reads CASSLAINMNTEAFF. The CDR3 DNA is TGTGCCAGCAGTTTAGCCATTAATATGAACACTGAAGCTTTCTTT.